This T cell receptor beta chain was recovered during a study of blood T cell repertoires in COVID-19. Across the study: Samples representing acute and convalescent COVID-19 were sourced from the United States, Italy and Spain. Sources were T cells, B-cell-depleted T cells, or PBMCs; the material itself was cDNA or gDNA.

Original handling: Estimation of nucleated cell counts relied on the amplification of reference gene primers. Repertoires were generated with immunoSEQ multiplex PCR, while TCRdb's copy carries only in-frame clones and drops some. That table is the source of V, J and clone size, and D and trimming were worked out from the DNA. The sample yields about 260,000 clones, around 90% seen once. Only one count was recorded for this clone. The germline CDR1 and CDR2 sequences are SGHRS and YFSETQ. J was trimmed by 2 bases and V by 4 bases; bases with no gene match: 4. The CDR3 contains 14 residues. The sequence derives from a woman between 50 and 59 years old who had recovered from COVID-19. The rearrangement joins TRBV5-1 to TRBJ1-2; 8 nucleotides agree with TRBD1. Sequencing was done on a sample of peripheral blood. CDR3 in DNA: TGCGCCAGCAGCGCACGGACAGGGAACTATGGCTACACCTTC. Its translation is CASSARTGNYGYTF.